These T cell receptor beta chains were read from a single sample in a study of blood T cell repertoires in COVID-19. Assay used: immunoSEQ multiplex PCR; TCRdb lists only in-frame clones, some missing. Of hundreds of thousands of clones listed, 85% were seen once; the top ten hold about 2%. Specimen: PBMCs or T cells enriched from blood (not recorded which). The receptors originated from a woman aged 25 to 39 who had been exposed to COVID-19. The CDR3 runs from the conserved cysteine through the conserved F or W. D genes are given only for firm matches. Clone size is shown for a subset of rows, as once, few, many or a class of expanded clone.

>TRBJ2-3|.|TRBD1|TRBV9
CASSAGGGPDTQYF
TGTGCCAGCAGCGCAGGGGGCGGACCAGATACGCAGTATTTT
>TRBJ1-1|.|TRBD1|TRBV19
CASRGTGGITEAFF
TGTGCCAGTAGGGGGACAGGGGGGATCACTGAAGCTTTCTTT
>TRBJ2-1|.|TRBD2|TRBV4-1
CASSQGGGGGALNEQFF
TGCGCCAGCAGCCAAGGGGGAGGCGGGGGGGCCCTAAATGAGCAGTTCTTC
>TRBJ1-5|.|TRBD1|TRBV12-3/TRBV12-4
CASSSEGAQPQHF
TGTGCCAGCAGCTCAGAGGGGGCTCAGCCCCAGCATTTT
>TRBJ2-1|.|TRBD2|TRBV6-5
CASNKREYGNEQFF
TGTGCCAGCAACAAGCGGGAGTACGGCAATGAGCAGTTCTTC
>TRBJ2-3|.|.|TRBV6-2/TRBV6-3
CASSSPLPGTDTQYF
TGTGCCAGCAGTTCCCCTCTCCCGGGGACAGATACGCAGTATTTT
>TRBJ2-3|.|.|TRBV4-3
CASSRDFSDTDTQYF
TGCGCCAGCAGCCGGGACTTCTCAGACACAGATACGCAGTATTTT
>TRBJ1-2|.|.|TRBV28
CASSQTGVYGYTF
TGTGCCAGCAGTCAAACAGGAGTCTATGGCTACACCTTC
>TRBJ2-5|few|.|TRBV28
CASSRGPMQETQYF
TGTGCCAGCTCTAGGGGCCCAATGCAAGAGACCCAGTACTTC
>TRBJ2-3|once|.|TRBV14
CASSLGRGTQYF
TGTGCCAGCAGCCTAGGAAGAGGTACGCAGTATTTT
>TRBJ1-1|.|TRBD1|TRBV6-2/TRBV6-3
CASSWTGTEAFF
TGTGCCAGCAGCTGGACAGGGACTGAAGCTTTCTTT
>TRBJ2-2|.|.|TRBV6-5
CASSYSWSGELFF
TGTGCCAGCAGCTATAGTTGGTCCGGGGAGCTGTTTTTT
>TRBJ2-2|.|TRBD1|TRBV4-3
CASSRADRETGELFF
TGCGCCAGCAGCCGAGCGGACAGGGAGACCGGGGAGCTGTTTTTT
>TRBJ1-4|.|TRBD1|TRBV19
CASSSRQGRREKLFF
TGTGCCAGTAGTTCCCGACAGGGAAGGCGTGAAAAACTGTTTTTT
>TRBJ2-5|.|TRBD2|TRBV6-5
CASRKAGGPEETQYF
TGTGCCAGCAGAAAGGCGGGGGGGCCCGAGGAGACCCAGTACTTC